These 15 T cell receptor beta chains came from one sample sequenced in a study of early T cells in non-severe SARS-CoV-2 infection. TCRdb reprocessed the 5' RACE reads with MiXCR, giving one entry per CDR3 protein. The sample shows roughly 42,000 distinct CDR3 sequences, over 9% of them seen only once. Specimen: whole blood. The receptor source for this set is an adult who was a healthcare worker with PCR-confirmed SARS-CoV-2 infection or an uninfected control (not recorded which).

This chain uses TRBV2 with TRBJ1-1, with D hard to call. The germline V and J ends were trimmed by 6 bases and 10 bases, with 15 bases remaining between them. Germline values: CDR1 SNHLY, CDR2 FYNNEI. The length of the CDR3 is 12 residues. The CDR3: CASSYTPPTAFF. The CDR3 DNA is TGTGCCAGCAGCTATACCCCCCCCACAGCTTTCTTT. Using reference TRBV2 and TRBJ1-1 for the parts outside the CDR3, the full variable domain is EPEVTQTPSHQVTQMGQEVILRCVPISNHLYFYWYRQILGQKVEFLVSFYNNEISEKSEIFDDQFSVERPDGSNFTLKIRSTKLEDSAMYFCASSYTPPTAFFGQGTRLTVV.

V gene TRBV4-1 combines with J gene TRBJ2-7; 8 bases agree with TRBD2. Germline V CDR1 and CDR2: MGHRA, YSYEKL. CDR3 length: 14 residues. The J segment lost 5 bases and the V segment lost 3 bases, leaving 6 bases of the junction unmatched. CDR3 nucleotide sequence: TGCGCCAGCAGCCATCCACTAGCGGTTGACGAGCAGTACTTC. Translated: CASSHPLAVDEQYF.

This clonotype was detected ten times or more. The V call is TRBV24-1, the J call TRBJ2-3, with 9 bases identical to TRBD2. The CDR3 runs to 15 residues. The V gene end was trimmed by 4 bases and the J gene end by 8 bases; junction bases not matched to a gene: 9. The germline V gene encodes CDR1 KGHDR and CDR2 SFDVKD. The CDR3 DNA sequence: TGTGCCACCAGTGACACTCGGACTAGCGCGTTTACGCAGTATTTT. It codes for CATSDTRTSAFTQYF.

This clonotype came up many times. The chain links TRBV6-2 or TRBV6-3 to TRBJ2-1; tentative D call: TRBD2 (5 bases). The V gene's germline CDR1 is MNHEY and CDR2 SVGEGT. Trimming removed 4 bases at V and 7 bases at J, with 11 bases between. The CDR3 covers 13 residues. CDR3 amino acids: CASSFTTRNEQFF. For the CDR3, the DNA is TGTGCCAGCAGTTTCACTACTAGGAATGAGCAGTTCTTC.

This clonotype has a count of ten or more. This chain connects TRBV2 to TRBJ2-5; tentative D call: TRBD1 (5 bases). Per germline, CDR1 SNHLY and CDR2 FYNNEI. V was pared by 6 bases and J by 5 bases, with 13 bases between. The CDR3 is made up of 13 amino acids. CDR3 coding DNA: TGTGCCAGCAGCCCCGCAGGGATGGAGACCCAGTACTTC. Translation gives CASSPAGMETQYF. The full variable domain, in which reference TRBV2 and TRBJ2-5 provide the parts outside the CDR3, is EPEVTQTPSHQVTQMGQEVILRCVPISNHLYFYWYRQILGQKVEFLVSFYNNEISEKSEIFDDQFSVERPDGSNFTLKIRSTKLEDSAMYFCASSPAGMETQYFGPGTRLLVL.

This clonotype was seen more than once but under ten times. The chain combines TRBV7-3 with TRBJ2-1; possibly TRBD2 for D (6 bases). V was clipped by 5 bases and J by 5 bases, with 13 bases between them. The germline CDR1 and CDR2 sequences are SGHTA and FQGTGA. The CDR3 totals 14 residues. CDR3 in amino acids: CASSAGGGDNEQFF. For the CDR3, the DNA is TGTGCCAGCAGCGCGGGCGGAGGGGACAATGAGCAGTTCTTC.

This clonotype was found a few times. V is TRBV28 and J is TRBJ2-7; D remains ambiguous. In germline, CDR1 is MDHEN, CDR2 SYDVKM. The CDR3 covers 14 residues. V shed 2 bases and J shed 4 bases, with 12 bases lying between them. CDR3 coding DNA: TGTGCCAGCAGTTTAGTTATACAACCTTACGAGCAGTACTTC. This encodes CASSLVIQPYEQYF.

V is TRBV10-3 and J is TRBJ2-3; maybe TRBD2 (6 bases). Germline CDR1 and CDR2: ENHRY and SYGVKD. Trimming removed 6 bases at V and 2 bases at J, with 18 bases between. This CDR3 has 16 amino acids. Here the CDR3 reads CAISGTIGGDTDTQYF. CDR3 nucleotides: TGTGCCATCAGCGGTACTATCGGGGGAGACACAGATACGCAGTATTTT.

The CDR3 DNA is TGCAGCGCTCTCCCGGACAGGGGGACTGAAGCTTTCTTT. The encoded protein is CSALPDRGTEAFF. This chain uses TRBV29-1 with TRBJ1-1; TRBD1 agrees at 10 bases. The CDR3 extends over 13 amino acids. CDR1 SQVTM and CDR2 ANQGSEA come from the germline V gene. The ends lost 7 bases at V and 5 bases at J; junction bases unmatched: 7.

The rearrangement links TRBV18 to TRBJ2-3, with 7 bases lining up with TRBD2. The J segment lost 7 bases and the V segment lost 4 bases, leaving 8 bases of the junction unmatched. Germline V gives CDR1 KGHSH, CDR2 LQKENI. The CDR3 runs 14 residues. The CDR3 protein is CASSLGTNTNTQYF. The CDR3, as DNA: TGTGCCAGCTCACTCGGGACTAACACGAATACGCAGTATTTT.

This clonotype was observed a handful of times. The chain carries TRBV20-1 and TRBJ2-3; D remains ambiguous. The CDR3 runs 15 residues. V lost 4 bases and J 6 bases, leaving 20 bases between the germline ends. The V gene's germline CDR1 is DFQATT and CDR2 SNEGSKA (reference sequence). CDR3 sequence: CSANPQVITLDTQYF. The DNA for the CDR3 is TGCAGTGCTAACCCTCAGGTTATTACTCTCGATACGCAGTATTTT.

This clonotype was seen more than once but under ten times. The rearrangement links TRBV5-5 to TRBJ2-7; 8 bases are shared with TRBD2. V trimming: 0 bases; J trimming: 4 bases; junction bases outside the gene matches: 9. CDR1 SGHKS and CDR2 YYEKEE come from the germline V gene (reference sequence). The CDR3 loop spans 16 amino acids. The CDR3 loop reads CASSLAPPGGGYEQYF. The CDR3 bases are TGTGCCAGCAGCTTGGCCCCACCGGGAGGGGGATACGAGCAGTACTTC.

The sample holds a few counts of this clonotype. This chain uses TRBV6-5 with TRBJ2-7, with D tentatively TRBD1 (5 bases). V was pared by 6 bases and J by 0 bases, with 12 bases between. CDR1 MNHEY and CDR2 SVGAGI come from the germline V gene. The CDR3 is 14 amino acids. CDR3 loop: CASRFTGSSYEQYF. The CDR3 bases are TGTGCCAGCAGATTCACAGGTAGCTCCTACGAGCAGTACTTC.

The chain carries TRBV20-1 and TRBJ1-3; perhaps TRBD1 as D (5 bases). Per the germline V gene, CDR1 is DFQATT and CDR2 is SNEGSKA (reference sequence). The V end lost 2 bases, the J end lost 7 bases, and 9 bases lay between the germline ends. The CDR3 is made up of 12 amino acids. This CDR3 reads CSARKGANTIYF. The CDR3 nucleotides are TGCAGTGCTAGAAAAGGGGCGAACACCATATATTTT.

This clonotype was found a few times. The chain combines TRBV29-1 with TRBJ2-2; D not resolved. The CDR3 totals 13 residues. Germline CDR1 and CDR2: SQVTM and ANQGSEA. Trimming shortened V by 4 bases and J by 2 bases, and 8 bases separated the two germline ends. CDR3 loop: CSVGILNTGELFF. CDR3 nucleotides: TGCAGCGTTGGGATCCTTAACACCGGGGAGCTGTTTTTT.